This TCR beta chain was sequenced for a study of blood T cells in healthy people across ages. Findings and caveats of the study: There was a strong correlation between TCR beta diversity and naive T cell percentage. One million T cells yielded diversity estimates that were considered underestimates.

Per germline, CDR1 MGHDK and CDR2 SYGVNS. CDR3 size: 15 residues. V was pared by 2 bases and J by 2 bases, with 12 bases between. It was roughly 10 milliliters of peripheral blood that were drawn from each donor. Isolation yielded PBMCs, at least 7 million per sample, in every case. Worth noting for this clonotype: What it binds is not known.

A second PCR, run for roughly 7 to 11 cycles, used a sample-barcoded 5' primer plus a J-beta primer mix. TCRdb reprocessed the 5' RACE reads with MiXCR, giving one entry per CDR3 protein. The table lists approximately 780,000 distinct CDR3 sequences, about a quarter of them singletons. The same data also went into a second study, on T cells of mothers and their children.

V and J are TRBV25-1 and TRBJ2-5; D possibly corresponds to TRBD1 (6 bases). The sample was blood. The TCR originated in a boy aged 5-17 years in good health. CDR3 DNA: TGTGCCAGCAGTGAAACACAGGGTAAACAAGAGACCCAGTACTTC. Amino acids: CASSETQGKQETQYF.